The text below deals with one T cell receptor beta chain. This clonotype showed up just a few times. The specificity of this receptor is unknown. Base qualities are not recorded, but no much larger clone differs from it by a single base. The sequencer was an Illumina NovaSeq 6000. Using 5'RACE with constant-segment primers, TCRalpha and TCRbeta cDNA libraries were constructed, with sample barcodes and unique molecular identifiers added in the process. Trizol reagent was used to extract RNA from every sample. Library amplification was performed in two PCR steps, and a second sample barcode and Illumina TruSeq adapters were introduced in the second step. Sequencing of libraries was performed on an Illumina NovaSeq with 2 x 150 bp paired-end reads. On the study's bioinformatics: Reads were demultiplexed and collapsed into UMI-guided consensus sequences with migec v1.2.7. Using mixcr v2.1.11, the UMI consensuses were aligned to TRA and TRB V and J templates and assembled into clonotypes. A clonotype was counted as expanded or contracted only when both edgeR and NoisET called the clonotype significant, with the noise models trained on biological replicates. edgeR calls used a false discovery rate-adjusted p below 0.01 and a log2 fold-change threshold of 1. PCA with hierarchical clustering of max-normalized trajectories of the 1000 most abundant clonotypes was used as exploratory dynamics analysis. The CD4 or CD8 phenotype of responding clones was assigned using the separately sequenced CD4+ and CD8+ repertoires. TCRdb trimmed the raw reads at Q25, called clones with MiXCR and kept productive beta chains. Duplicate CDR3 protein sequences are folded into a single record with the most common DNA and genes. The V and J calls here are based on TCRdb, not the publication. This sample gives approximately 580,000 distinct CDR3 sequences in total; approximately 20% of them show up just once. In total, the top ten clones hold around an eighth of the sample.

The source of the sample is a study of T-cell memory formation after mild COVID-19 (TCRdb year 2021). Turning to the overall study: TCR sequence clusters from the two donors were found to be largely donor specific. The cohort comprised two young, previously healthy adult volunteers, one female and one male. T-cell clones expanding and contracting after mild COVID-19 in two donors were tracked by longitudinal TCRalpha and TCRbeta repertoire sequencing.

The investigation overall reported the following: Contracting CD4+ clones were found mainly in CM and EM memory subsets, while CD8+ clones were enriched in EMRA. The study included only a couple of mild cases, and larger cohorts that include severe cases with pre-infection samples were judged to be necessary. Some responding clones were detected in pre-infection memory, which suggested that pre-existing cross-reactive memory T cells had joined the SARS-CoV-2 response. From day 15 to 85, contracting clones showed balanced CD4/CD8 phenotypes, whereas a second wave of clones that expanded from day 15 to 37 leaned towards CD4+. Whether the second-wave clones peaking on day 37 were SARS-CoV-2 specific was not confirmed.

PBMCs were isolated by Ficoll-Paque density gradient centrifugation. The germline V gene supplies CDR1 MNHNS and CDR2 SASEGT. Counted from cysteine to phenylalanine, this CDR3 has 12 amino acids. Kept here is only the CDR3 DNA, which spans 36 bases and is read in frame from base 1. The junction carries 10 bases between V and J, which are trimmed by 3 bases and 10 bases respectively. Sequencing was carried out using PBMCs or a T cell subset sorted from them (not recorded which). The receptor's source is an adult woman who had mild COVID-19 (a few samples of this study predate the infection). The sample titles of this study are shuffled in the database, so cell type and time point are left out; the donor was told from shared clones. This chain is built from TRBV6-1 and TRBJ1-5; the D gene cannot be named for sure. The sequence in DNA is TGTGCCAGCAGTGATCCCGACCGACCCCAGCATTTT. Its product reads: CASSDPDRPQHF.